The clone carrying this TCR beta chain was seen just once. Its specificity is unknown. Sample treatment: some 20 received Ad26.COV2.S at low or high dose, single or two shots; roughly five received placebo; per-sample allocation not given. At day 63 after the first vaccine or placebo injection, samples were drawn. The data originate from a study of Ad26.COV2.S vaccination and SARS-CoV-2 variants. Study details: Administration of Ad26.COV2.S was intramuscular, either once or twice 56 days apart.

Trimming shortened V by 8 bases and J by 0 bases, and 17 bases separated the two germline ends. The CDR3 sequence is 16 residues long. CDR1 and CDR2 from the germline V gene are MDHEN and SYDVKM. TCRdb keeps only in-frame clones here, not all; method: immunoSEQ multiplex PCR. Seen here are hundreds of thousands of clones, more than 80% observed once, and the top ten hold about 12%. Whole-study results and caveats: Placebo recipients had lower spike-specific TCR breadth than vaccine recipients. Researchers cautioned that TCR breadth and depth analyses may have underestimated total T cell responses.

This clonotype was obtained from a person between 18 and 65 years old who received the Ad26.COV2.S COVID-19 vaccine or a placebo. The chain recombines TRBV28 with TRBJ2-4; D is uncertain. The input for sequencing was peripheral blood, taken in a trial of Ad26.COV2.S vaccine versus placebo. DNA of the CDR3: TGTGCCAGCTCCGAGTGGGCGGAACTAGCCAAAAACATTCAGTACTTC. Its protein product is CASSEWAELAKNIQYF.